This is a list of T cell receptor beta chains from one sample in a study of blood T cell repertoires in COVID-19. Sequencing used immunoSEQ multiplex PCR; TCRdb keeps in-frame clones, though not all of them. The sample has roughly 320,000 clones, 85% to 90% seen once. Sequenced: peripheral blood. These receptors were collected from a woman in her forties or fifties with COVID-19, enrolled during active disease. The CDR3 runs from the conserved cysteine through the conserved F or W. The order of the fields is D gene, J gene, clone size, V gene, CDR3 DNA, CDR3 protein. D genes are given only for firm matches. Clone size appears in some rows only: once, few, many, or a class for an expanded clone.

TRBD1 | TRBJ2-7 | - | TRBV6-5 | TGTGCCAGCAGTTTGGGACAGGGTTTCGGCGAGCAGTACTTC | CASSLGQGFGEQYF
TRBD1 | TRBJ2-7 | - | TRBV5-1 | TGCGCCAGCAGCTCCGGACAGGGGGAACACGAGCAGTACTTC | CASSSGQGEHEQYF
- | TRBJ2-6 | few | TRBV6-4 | TGTGCCAGCAGGGACGGAGGCTCTGGGGCCAACGTCCTGACTTTC | CASRDGGSGANVLTF
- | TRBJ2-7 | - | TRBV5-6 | TGTGCCAGCAGCTTGGGAGCCTACGAGCAGTACTTC | CASSLGAYEQYF
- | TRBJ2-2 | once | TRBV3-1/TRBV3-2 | TGTGCCAGCAGCCAAAAGGGGGCCGGGGAGCTGTTTTTT | CASSQKGAGELFF
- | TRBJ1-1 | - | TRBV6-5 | TGTGCCAGCAGGAGGGCTACTGAAGCTTTCTTT | CASRRATEAFF
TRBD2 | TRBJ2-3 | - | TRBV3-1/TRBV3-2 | TGTGCCAGCAGCCAAAACCCACTAGCGACTAGCACAGATACGCAGTATTTT | CASSQNPLATSTDTQYF
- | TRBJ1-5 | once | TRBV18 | TGTGCCAGCTCACCAAGGAGTGAGGGTGCAGCCCAGCATTTT | CASSPRSEGAAQHF
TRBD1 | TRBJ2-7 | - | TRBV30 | TGTGCCTGGACGGGGACAGGTCGTTACGAGCAGTACTTC | CAWTGTGRYEQYF
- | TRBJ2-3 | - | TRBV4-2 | TGTGCCAGCAGCCGCCCCCCTAGGTCAGATACGCAGTATTTT | CASSRPPRSDTQYF
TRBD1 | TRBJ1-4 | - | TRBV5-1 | TGCGCCAGCAGCTTGGCGGGACAGATCAATGAAAAACTGTTTTTT | CASSLAGQINEKLFF
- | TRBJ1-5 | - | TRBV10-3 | TGTGCCACTTGGGGGGAAAGGAGCAATCAGCCCCAGCATTTT | CATWGERSNQPQHF
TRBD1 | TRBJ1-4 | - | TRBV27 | TGTGCCAGCAGTTTATGGTCCGCACAGGGGTATAATGAAAAACTGTTTTTT | CASSLWSAQGYNEKLFF